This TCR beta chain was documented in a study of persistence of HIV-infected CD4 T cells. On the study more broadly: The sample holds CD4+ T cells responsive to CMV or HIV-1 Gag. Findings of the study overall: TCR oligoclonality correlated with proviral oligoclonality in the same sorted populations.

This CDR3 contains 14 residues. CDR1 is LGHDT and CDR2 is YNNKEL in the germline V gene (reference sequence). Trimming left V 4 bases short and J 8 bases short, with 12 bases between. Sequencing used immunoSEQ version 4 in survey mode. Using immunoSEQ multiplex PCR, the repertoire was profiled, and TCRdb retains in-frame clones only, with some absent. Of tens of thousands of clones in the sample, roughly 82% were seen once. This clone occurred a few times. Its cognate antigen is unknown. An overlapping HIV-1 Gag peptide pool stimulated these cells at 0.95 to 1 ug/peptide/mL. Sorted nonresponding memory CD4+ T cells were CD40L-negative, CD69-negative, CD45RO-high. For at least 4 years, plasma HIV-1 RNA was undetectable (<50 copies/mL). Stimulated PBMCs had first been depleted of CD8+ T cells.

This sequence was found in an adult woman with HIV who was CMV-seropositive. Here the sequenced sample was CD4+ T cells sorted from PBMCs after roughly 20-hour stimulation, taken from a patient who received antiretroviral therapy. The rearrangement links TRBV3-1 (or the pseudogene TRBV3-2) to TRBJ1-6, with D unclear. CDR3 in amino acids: CASSPRGLYSPLHF. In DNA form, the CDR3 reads TGTGCCAGCAGCCCTCGGGGTCTCTATTCACCCCTCCACTTT.